Each of the 9 T cell receptor beta chains below was sequenced from the same sample in a study of T cell responses to AZD1222 COVID-19 vaccine. Generated by immunoSEQ multiplex PCR, the TCRdb table keeps only in-frame clones and is missing some. The sample consists of around 96,000 clones, under 95% of them appearing once. The sample here was peripheral blood, taken 28 days after the second AZD1222 dose. The receptor set was obtained from an adult who received the AZD1222 COVID-19 vaccine.

This clone was picked up a small number of times. The chain employs TRBV9 and TRBJ2-5; 10 bases are a match to TRBD1. The CDR3 has 14 residues. Trimming removed 2 bases from V and 5 bases from J; junction bases left unmatched: 3. CDR1 is SGDLS and CDR2 is YYNGEE in the germline V gene. The CDR3 region has the DNA TGTGCCAGCAGCGTGACAGGGGGCGGGGAGACCCAGTACTTC. Translating gives CASSVTGGGETQYF. Combining the CDR3 with reference TRBV9 and TRBJ2-5 gives the whole variable domain DSGVTQTPKHLITATGQRVTLRCSPRSGDLSVYWYQQSLDQGLQFLIQYYNGEERAKGNILERFSAQQFPDLHSELNLSSLELGDSALYFCASSVTGGGETQYFGPGTRLLVL.

This chain links TRBV9 with TRBJ1-4; TRBD1 agrees at 9 bases. The CDR3 is made up of 15 amino acids. Trimming at V came to 4 bases and at J to 8 bases, leaving 9 bases not matched to a gene. Germline V gene lookup returns CDR1 SGDLS and CDR2 YYNGEE. CDR3 region: CASSPRDRVGEKLFF. The CDR3, as DNA: TGTGCCAGCAGCCCCCGGGACAGGGTAGGCGAAAAACTGTTTTTT.

V is TRBV7-9 and J is TRBJ1-4; D gene unclear. The length of the CDR3 is 12 residues. Germline values: CDR1 SEHNR, CDR2 FQNEAQ (reference sequence). The V and J ends lost 5 bases and 8 bases respectively, with 9 bases between them. As DNA, the CDR3 is TGTGCCAGCAGCCCCGGTCCCGAAAAACTGTTTTTT. This encodes CASSPGPEKLFF.

This chain joins TRBV29-1 and TRBJ2-3, with 11 bases that match TRBD2. J lost 0 bases, V lost 6 bases, and 8 bases had no gene match. The length of the CDR3 is 16 residues. The germline CDR1 and CDR2 sequences are SQVTM and ANQGSEA. The DNA for the CDR3 is TGCAGCGTCGTTCTAGCGGGAGGAAGAAGCACAGATACGCAGTATTTT. It specifies CSVVLAGGRSTDTQYF.

The table lists this clone with a count of one. The DNA of the CDR3 is TGTGCCAGCAGCAATAGCGGAGCGGGTCCCTACAATGAGCAGTTCTTC. This encodes CASSNSGAGPYNEQFF. The V call is TRBV7-2, the J call TRBJ2-1; possible D gene TRBD2, 6 bases. CDR1 is SGHTA, CDR2 FQGNSA, per germline. This CDR3 contains 16 residues. V was clipped by 5 bases and J by 2 bases, with 16 bases between them.

This clone turned up a few times. The rearrangement uses TRBV7-2 and TRBJ1-1; unclear D gene. The CDR3 runs 14 residues. The V gene's germline CDR1 is SGHTA and CDR2 FQGNSA. V gave up 3 bases and J gave up 1 base, with 9 bases separating them. The CDR3 DNA sequence: TGTGCCAGCAGCTTCGCCCTCAGGAACACTGAAGCTTTCTTT. It translates to CASSFALRNTEAFF.

The chain recombines TRBV28 with TRBJ2-3, with 10 bases lining up with TRBD2. The V segment lost 2 bases and the J segment 6 bases; nucleotides outside the gene matches: 2. The CDR3 loop spans 14 amino acids. Germline V lookup: CDR1 MDHEN, CDR2 SYDVKM. CDR3 DNA sequence: TGTGCCAGCAGTTTAACTAGCGGGGTTGATACGCAGTATTTT. It is translated as CASSLTSGVDTQYF.

The V and J genes are TRBV3-1 (or the pseudogene TRBV3-2) and TRBJ1-2; D remains unclear. The germline V gene encodes CDR1 LGHDT and CDR2 YNNKEL (reference sequence). The CDR3 has 15 amino acids. V lost 1 base to trimming and J lost 8 bases, with 17 bases between them. The CDR3 nucleotides are TGTGCCAGCAGCCAAGGGTCGACGGCTAGCGGCGGCTACACCTTC. Protein product: CASSQGSTASGGYTF.

This chain connects TRBV18 to TRBJ1-5, with unresolved D. CDR3 length: 13 residues. With 6 bases removed from V and 4 bases from J, the gap between germline ends came to 10 bases. The germline CDR1 and CDR2 sequences are KGHSH and LQKENI. For the CDR3, the DNA is TGTGCCAGCTCGCCTGACATGAATCAGCCCCAGCATTTT. This codes for CASSPDMNQPQHF.